The 5 T cell receptor beta chains presented below share a single source sample, sequenced in a study of CD8 T cells in ankylosing spondylitis. Study-level findings and limits: Seven to nine highly homologous variants formed a TCR beta motif that appeared characteristic of ankylosing spondylitis blood.

TCRdb used MiXCR to reprocess the 5' RACE reads, holding one entry per CDR3 protein. Of 400,000 to 450,000 distinct CDR3 sequences in the sample, roughly 15% were seen once. Their recognized antigens are unknown. Specimen: blood, either unsorted or a sorted T cell fraction (not recorded which). The receptors derive from a male donor with ankylosing spondylitis.

This clonotype was seen repeatedly, ten times or more. This chain links TRBV12-3 or TRBV12-4 with TRBJ2-2; D perhaps matches TRBD1 (6 bases). Trimming removed 8 bases at V and 1 base at J, with 14 bases between. There are 15 residues in the CDR3. The CDR3 protein is CASAWDIRNTGELFF. CDR3 in DNA: TGTGCCAGCGCCTGGGACATAAGGAACACCGGGGAGCTGTTTTTT.

This clonotype was seen repeatedly, ten times or more. The rearrangement links TRBV24-1 to TRBJ2-1; perhaps TRBD1 as D (6 bases). Between the trimmed V and J ends, which lost 5 bases and 4 bases, there was a span of 14 bases. Germline V CDR1 and CDR2: KGHDR, SFDVKD. CDR3 length equals 15 residues. The CDR3 DNA follows: TGTGCCACCAGTGGGCAGGACAGCGATTACAATGAGCAGTTCTTC. Translated: CATSGQDSDYNEQFF.

V usage is TRBV18 and J usage is TRBJ2-7; D is unclear. This CDR3 is 13 amino acids long. Germline loops: CDR1 KGHSH, CDR2 LQKENI. The V end lost 3 bases, the J end lost 2 bases, and 8 bases lay between the germline ends. This CDR3 reads CASSPAVTYEQYF. The DNA for the CDR3 is TGTGCCAGCTCACCGGCAGTAACCTACGAGCAGTACTTC.

This clonotype has a handful of counts. The V call is TRBV27, the J call TRBJ1-2, with 8 bases fitting TRBD1. Germline V gene sequence: CDR1 MNHEY, CDR2 SMNVEV (reference sequence). The CDR3 sequence is 15 residues long. The trim removed 2 bases at V and 3 bases at J, leaving 5 bases unmatched. The CDR3 sequence is CASSLEGQVHYGYTF. The CDR3, as DNA: TGTGCCAGCAGTTTAGAGGGACAGGTACACTATGGCTACACCTTC.

The chain uses TRBV19 and TRBJ1-1; D gene unclear. The CDR3 is 13 amino acids. Germline V gives CDR1 LNHDA, CDR2 SQIVND (reference sequence). Trimming cost V 3 bases and J 4 bases, with 9 bases left between them. The CDR3 spells CASSMGSATEAFF. CDR3 DNA sequence: TGTGCCAGTAGTATGGGTAGCGCCACTGAAGCTTTCTTT. Variable domain in full (rest from reference TRBV19 and TRBJ1-1): DGGITQSPKYLFRKEGQNVTLSCEQNLNHDAMYWYRQDPGQGLRLIYYSQIVNDFQKGDIAEGYSVSREKKESFPLTVTSAQKNPTAFYLCASSMGSATEAFFGQGTRLTVV.